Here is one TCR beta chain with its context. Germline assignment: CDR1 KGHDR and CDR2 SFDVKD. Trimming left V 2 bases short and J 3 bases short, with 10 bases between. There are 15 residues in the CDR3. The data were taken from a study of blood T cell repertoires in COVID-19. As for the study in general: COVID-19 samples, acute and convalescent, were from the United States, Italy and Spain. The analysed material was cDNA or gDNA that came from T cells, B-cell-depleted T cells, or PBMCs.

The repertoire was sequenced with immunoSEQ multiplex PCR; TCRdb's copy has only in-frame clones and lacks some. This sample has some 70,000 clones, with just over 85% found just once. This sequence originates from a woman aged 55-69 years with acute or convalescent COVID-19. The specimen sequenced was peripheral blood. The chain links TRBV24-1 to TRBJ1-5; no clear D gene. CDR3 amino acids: CATSDSTGNNQPQHF. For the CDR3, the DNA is TGTGCCACCAGTGATTCGACGGGGAACAATCAGCCCCAGCATTTT.